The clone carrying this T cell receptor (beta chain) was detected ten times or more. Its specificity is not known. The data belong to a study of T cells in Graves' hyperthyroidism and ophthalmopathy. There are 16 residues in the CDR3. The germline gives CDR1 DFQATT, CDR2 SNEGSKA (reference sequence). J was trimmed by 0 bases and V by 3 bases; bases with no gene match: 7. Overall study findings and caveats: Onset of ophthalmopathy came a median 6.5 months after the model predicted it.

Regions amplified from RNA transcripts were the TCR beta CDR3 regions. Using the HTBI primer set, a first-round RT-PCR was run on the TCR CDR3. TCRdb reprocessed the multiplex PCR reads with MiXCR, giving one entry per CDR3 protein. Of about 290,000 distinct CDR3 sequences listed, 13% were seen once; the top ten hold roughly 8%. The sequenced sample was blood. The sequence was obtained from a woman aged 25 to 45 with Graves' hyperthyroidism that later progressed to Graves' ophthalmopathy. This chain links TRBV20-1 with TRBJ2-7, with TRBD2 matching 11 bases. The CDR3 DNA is TGCAGTGCTAGTGGGACTAGCGGAGGTTTCTCCTACGAGCAGTACTTC. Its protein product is CSASGTSGGFSYEQYF.